Sequencing of this T cell receptor beta chain was carried out in a study of CD8 T cells in ankylosing spondylitis. MiXCR, applied by TCRdb to the 5' RACE reads, yields one record per CDR3 protein. The table lists around 120,000 distinct CDR3 sequences, 24% of them singletons. As regards this clonotype: Its antigen is as yet unknown.

General study findings and limits: Within ankylosing spondylitis blood, a TCR beta motif made up of roughly eight highly homologous variants appeared to be characteristic.

From germline, CDR1 is SEHNR and CDR2 FQNEAQ (reference sequence). CDR3 size: 15 residues. The ends were cut back, 7 bases at V and 7 bases at J, with 19 bases in the middle. This chain joins TRBV7-9 and TRBJ1-4; possible D gene TRBD1, 5 bases. The TCR originated in a male donor with ankylosing spondylitis. What was sequenced was synovial fluid, either unsorted or a sorted T cell fraction (not recorded which). CDR3 in amino acids: CASTLGEQGGEKLFF. Written as DNA, the CDR3 is TGTGCCAGCACCCTCGGAGAGCAGGGCGGTGAAAAACTGTTTTTT.